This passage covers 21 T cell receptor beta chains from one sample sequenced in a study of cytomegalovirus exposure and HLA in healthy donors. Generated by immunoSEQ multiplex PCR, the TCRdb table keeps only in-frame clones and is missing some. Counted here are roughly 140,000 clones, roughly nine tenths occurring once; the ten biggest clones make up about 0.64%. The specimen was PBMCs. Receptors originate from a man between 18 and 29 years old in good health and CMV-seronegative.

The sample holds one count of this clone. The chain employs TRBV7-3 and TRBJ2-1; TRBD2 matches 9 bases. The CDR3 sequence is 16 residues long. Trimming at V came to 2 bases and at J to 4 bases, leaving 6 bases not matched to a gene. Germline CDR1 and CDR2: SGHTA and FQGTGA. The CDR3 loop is CASSLAGGPPYNEQFF. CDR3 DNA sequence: TGTGCCAGCAGCTTAGCGGGGGGGCCCCCTTACAATGAGCAGTTCTTC.

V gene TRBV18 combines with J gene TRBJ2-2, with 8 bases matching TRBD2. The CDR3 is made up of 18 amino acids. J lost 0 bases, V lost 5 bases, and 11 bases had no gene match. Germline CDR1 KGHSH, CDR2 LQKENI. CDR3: CASSTRLAIRTNTGELFF. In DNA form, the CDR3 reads TGTGCCAGCTCAACTAGACTAGCGATAAGGACGAACACCGGGGAGCTGTTTTTT.

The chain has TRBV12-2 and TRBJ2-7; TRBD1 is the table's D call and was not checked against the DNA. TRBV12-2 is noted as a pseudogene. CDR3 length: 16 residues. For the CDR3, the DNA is TGTGCAAGTCGCTTAGCGAACAGGGGGCGCGTCTACGAGCAGTACGTC. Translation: CASRLANRGRVYEQYV.

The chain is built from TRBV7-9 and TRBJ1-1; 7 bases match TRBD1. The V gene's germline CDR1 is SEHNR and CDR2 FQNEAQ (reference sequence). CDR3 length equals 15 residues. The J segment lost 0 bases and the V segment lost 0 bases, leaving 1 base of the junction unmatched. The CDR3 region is CASSLAQGVNTEAFF. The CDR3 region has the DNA TGTGCCAGCAGCTTAGCGCAGGGGGTGAACACTGAAGCTTTCTTT.

CDR3 nucleotide sequence: TGTGCCAGCAGCCCCCTAGATTTCGGGACAGGGGGAGGAAAACTGTTTTTT. As protein: CASSPLDFGTGGGKLFF. This rearrangement joins TRBV9 to TRBJ1-4, with 11 nucleotides matching TRBD1. CDR1 is SGDLS and CDR2 is YYNGEE in the germline V gene. This CDR3 has 17 amino acids. V lost 4 bases to trimming and J lost 10 bases; unmatched junction nucleotides: 15. The variable domain in full, with the rest retrieved from reference TRBV9 and TRBJ1-4, is DSGVTQTPKHLITATGQRVTLRCSPRSGDLSVYWYQQSLDQGLQFLIQYYNGEERAKGNILERFSAQQFPDLHSELNLSSLELGDSALYFCASSPLDFGTGGGKLFFGSGTQLSVL.

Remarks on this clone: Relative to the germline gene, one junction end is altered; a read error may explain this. The CDR3 is CAGSLGAGDTQYF. As DNA, the CDR3 is TGCGCCGGCAGCTTGGGGGCAGGGGATACGCAGTATTTT. The rearrangement links TRBV5-1 to TRBJ2-3, with a possible D match to TRBD1 (6 bases). From germline, CDR1 is SGHRS and CDR2 YFSETQ. The CDR3 spans 13 residues.

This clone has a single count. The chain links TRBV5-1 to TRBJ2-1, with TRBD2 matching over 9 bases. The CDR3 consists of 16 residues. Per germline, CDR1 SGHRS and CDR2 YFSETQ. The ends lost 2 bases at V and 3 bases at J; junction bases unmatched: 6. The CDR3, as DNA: TGCGCCAGCAGCTTACGCGCTAGCGGGGTCTACAATGAGCAGTTCTTC. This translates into CASSLRASGVYNEQFF.

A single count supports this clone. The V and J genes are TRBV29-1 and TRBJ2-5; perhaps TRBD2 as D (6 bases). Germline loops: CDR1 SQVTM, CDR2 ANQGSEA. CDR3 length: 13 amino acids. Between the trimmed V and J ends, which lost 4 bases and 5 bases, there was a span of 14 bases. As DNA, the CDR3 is TGCAGCGTTGCGCATCTAGGAGGGGAGACCCAGTACTTC. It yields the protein CSVAHLGGETQYF.

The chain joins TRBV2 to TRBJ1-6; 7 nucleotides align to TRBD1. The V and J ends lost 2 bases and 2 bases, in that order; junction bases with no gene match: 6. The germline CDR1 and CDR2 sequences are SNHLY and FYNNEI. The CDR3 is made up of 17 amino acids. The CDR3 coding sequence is TGTGCCAGCAGTGAATGGGGGGACAGAGCCTATAATTCACCCCTCCACTTT. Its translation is CASSEWGDRAYNSPLHF. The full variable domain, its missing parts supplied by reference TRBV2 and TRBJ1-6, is EPEVTQTPSHQVTQMGQEVILRCVPISNHLYFYWYRQILGQKVEFLVSFYNNEISEKSEIFDDQFSVERPDGSNFTLKIRSTKLEDSAMYFCASSEWGDRAYNSPLHFGNGTRLTVT.

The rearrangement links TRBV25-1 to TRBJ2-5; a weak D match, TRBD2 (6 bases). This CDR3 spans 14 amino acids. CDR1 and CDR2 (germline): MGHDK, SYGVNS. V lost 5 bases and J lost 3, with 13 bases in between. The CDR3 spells CASSPWDLKETQYF. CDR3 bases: TGTGCCAGCAGTCCGTGGGACTTAAAAGAGACCCAGTACTTC.

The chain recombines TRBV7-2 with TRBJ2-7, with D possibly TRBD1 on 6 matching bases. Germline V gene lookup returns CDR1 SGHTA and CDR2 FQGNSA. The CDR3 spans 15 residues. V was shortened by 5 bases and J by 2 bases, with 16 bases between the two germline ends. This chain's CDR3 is CASSDGTTAPYEQYF. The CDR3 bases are TGTGCCAGCAGCGACGGGACAACCGCTCCCTACGAGCAGTACTTC.

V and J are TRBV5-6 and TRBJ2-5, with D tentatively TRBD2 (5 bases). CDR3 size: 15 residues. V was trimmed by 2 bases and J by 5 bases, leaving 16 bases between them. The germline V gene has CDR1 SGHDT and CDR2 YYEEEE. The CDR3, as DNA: TGTGCCAGCAGCTTTCAAAGTGGCCCGGGGGAGACCCAGTACTTC. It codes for CASSFQSGPGETQYF. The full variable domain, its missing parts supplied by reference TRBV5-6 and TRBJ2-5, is DAGVTQSPTHLIKTRGQQVTLRCSPKSGHDTVSWYQQALGQGPQFIFQYYEEEERQRGNFPDRFSGHQFPNYSSELNVNALLLGDSALYLCASSFQSGPGETQYFGPGTRLLVL.

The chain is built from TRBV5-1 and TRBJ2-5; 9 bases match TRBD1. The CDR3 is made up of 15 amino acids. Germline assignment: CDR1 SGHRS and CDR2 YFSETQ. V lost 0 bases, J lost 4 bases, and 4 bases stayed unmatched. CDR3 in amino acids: CASSLETGGVETQYF. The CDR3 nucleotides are TGCGCCAGCAGCTTGGAAACAGGGGGCGTAGAGACCCAGTACTTC.

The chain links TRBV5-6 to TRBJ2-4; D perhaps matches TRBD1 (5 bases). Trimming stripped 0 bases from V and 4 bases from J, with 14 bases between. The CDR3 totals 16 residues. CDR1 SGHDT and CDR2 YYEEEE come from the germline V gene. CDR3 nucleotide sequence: TGTGCCAGCAGCTTGGTGGGGCAGAGAATGAAAAACATTCAGTACTTC. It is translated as CASSLVGQRMKNIQYF.

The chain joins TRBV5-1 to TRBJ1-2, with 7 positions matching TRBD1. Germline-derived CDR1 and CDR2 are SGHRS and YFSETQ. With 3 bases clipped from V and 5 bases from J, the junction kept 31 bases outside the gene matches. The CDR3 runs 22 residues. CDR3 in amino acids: CASSSTIHTGEDVHKTLYGYTF. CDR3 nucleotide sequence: TGCGCCAGCAGCTCTACCATACACACAGGGGAGGATGTCCACAAGACCCTTTATGGCTACACCTTC. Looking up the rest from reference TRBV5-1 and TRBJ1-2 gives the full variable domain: KAGVTQTPRYLIKTRGQQVTLSCSPISGHRSVSWYQQTPGQGLQFLFEYFSETQRNKGNFPGRFSGRQFSNSRSEMNVSTLELGDSALYLCASSSTIHTGEDVHKTLYGYTFGSGTRLTVV.

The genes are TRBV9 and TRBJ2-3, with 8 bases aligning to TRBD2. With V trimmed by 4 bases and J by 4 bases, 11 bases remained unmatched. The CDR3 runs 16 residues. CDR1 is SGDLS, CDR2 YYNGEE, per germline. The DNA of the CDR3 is TGTGCCAGCAGCCTCCCCAAGCGGGGGATAGCAGATACGCAGTATTTT. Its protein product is CASSLPKRGIADTQYF.

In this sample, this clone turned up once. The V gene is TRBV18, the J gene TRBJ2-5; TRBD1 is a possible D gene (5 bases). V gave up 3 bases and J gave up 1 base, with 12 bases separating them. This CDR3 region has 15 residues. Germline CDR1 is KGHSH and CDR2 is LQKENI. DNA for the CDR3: TGTGCCAGCTCACCGCTACAAAGGGGCCAAGAGACCCAGTACTTC. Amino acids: CASSPLQRGQETQYF.

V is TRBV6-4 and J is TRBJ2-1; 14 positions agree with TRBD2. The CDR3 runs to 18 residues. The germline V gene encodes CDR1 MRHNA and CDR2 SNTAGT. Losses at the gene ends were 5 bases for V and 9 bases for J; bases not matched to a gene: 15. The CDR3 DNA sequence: TGTGCCAGCAGTCCGAGACCGGGACTAGCGGGGGATCGGGGTGAGCAGTTCTTC. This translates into CASSPRPGLAGDRGEQFF.

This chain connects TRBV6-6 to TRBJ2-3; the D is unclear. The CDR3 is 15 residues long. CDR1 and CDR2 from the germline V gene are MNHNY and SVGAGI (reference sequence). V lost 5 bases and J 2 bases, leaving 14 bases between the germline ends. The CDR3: CASSQLGWVTDTQYF. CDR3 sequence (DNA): TGTGCCAGCAGTCAGTTGGGCTGGGTCACAGATACGCAGTATTTT.

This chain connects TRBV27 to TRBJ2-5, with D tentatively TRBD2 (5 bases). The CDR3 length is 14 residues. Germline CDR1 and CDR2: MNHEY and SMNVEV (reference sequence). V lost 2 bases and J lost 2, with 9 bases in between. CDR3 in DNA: TGTGCCAGCAGTTTAGCGCGGGCGCAAGAGACCCAGTACTTC. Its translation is CASSLARAQETQYF.

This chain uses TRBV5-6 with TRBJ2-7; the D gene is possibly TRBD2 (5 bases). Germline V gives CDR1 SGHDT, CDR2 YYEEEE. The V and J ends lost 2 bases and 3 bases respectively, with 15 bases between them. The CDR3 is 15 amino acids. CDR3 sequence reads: CASSFRGAGYYEQYF. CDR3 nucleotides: TGTGCCAGCAGCTTTCGCGGCGCGGGTTACTACGAGCAGTACTTC.